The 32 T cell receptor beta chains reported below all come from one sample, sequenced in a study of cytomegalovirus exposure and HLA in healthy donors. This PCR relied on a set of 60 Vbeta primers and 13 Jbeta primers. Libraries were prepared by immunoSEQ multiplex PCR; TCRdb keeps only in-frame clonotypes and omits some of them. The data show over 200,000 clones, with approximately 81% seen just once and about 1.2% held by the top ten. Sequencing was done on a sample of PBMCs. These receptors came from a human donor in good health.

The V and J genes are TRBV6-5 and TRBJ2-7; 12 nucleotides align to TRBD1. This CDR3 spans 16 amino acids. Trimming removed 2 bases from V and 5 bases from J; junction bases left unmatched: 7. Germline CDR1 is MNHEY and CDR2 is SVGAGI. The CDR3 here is CASSYPGTGGIDEQYF. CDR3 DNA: TGTGCCAGCAGTTACCCCGGGACAGGGGGCATCGACGAGCAGTACTTC.

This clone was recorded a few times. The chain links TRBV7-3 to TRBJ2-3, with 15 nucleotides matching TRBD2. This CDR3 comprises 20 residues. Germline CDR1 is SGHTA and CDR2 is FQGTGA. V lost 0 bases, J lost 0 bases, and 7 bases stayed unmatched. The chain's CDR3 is CASSLTGTSGRPTSTDTQYF. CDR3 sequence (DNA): TGTGCCAGCAGCTTAACGGGGACTAGCGGGAGGCCTACTAGCACAGATACGCAGTATTTT.

The CDR3: CAISEYPPPQGESEKLFF. DNA for the CDR3: TGTGCCATCAGTGAGTACCCCCCTCCGCAGGGCGAAAGTGAAAAACTGTTTTTT. This chain joins TRBV10-3 and TRBJ1-4; D might be TRBD1 (5 bases). V lost 1 base, J lost 7 bases, and 22 bases lay in between. CDR1 is ENHRY and CDR2 is SYGVKD in the germline V gene. The CDR3 has 18 residues.

CDR3 DNA sequence: TGTGCCAGCAGCTTGGCCAAGGGGGGCTACACCTTC. The encoded protein is CASSLAKGGYTF. The chain employs TRBV5-6 and TRBJ1-2; maybe TRBD1 (5 bases). Trimming took 0 bases from V and 8 from J, leaving 8 bases between them. CDR1 SGHDT and CDR2 YYEEEE come from the germline V gene. The CDR3 spans 12 residues.

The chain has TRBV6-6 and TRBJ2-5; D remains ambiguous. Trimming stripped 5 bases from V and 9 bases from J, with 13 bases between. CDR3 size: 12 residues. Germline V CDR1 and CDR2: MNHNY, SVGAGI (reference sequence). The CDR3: CASSPSPSAQYF. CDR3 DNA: TGTGCCAGCAGTCCCTCCCCGTCCGCCCAGTACTTC.

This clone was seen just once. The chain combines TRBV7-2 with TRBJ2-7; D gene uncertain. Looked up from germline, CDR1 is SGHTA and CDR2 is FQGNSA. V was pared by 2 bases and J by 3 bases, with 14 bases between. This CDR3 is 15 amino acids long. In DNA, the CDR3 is TGTGCCAGCAGCTTAAAACAGCCTGGCAGCTACGAGCAGTACTTC. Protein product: CASSLKQPGSYEQYF. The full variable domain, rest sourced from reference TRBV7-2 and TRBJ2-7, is GAGVSQSPSNKVTEKGKDVELRCDPISGHTALYWYRQSLGQGLEFLIYFQGNSAPDKSGLPSDRFSAERTGGSVSTLTIQRTQQEDSAVYLCASSLKQPGSYEQYFGPGTRLTVT.

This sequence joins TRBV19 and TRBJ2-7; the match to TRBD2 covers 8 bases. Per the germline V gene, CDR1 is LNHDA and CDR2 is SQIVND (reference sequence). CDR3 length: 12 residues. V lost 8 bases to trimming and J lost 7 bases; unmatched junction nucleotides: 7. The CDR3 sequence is CASQPRGGEQYF. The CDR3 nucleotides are TGTGCCAGTCAGCCCCGGGGGGGTGAGCAGTACTTC.

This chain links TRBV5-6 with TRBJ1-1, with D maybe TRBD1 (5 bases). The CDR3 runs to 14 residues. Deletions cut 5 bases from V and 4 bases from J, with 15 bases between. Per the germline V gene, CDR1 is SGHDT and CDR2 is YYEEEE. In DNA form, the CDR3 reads TGTGCCAGCAGGGCCGGCGGGGGGAGCACTGAAGCTTTCTTT. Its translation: CASRAGGGSTEAFF.

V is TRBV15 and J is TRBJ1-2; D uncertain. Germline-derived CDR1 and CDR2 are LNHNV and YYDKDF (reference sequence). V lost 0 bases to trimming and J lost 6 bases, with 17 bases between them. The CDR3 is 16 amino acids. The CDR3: CATSRDGVEASHGYTF. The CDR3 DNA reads TGTGCCACCAGCAGAGACGGAGTTGAGGCTTCGCATGGCTACACCTTC.

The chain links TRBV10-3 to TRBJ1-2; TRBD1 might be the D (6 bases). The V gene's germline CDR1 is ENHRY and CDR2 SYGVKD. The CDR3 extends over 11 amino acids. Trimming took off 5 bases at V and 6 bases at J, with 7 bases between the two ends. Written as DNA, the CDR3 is TGTGCCATCAGTAAGGGGGATGGCTACACCTTC. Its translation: CAISKGDGYTF.

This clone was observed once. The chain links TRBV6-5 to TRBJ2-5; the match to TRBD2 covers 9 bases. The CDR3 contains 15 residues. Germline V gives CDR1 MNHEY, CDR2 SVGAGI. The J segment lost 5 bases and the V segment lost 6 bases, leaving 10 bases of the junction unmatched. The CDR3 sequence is CASSTGLAGMETQYF. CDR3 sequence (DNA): TGTGCCAGCAGCACGGGACTAGCTGGGATGGAGACCCAGTACTTC.

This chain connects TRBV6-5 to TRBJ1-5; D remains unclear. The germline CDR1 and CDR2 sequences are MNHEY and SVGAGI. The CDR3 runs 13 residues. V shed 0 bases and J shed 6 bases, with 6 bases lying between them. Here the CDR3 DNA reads TGTGCCAGCAGTTACTCCGGGTCTCAGCCCCAGCATTTT. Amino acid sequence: CASSYSGSQPQHF.

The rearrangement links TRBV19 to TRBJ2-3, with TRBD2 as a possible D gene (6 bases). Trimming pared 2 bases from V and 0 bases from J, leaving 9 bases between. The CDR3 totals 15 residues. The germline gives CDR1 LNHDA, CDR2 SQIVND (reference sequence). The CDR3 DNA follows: TGTGCCAGTAGTATACTAGCGCGGAGCACAGATACGCAGTATTTT. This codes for CASSILARSTDTQYF.

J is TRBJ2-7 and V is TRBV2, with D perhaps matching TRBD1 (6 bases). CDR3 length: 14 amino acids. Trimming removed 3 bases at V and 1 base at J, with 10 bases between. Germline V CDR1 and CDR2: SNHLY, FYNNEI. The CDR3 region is CASSDRTGSYEQYF. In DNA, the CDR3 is TGTGCCAGCAGTGATAGAACAGGGTCCTACGAGCAGTACTTC.

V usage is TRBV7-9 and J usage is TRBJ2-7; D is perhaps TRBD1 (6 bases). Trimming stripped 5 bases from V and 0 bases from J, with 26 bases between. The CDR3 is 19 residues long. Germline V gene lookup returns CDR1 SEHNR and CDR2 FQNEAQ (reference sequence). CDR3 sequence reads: CASSPFRGKQGVSSYEQYF. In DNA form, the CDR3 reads TGTGCCAGCAGCCCATTCCGAGGAAAACAGGGCGTTAGCTCCTACGAGCAGTACTTC.

CDR3 nucleotide sequence: TGTGCCAGCAGCTTAGAGGGACGCGGGGGTGACACTGAAGCTTTCTTT. Translated, it gives CASSLEGRGGDTEAFF. The chain couples TRBV7-9 to TRBJ1-1, with D possibly TRBD1 on 5 matching bases. V dropped 1 base and J dropped 3 bases, with 15 bases sitting between them. This CDR3 region has 16 residues. Germline assignment: CDR1 SEHNR and CDR2 FQNEAQ (reference sequence).

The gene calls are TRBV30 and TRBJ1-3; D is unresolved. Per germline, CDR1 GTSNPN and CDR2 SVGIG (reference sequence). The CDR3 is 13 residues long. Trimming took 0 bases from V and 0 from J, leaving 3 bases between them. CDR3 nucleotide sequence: TGTGCCTGGAGTGTGGCCTCTGGAAACACCATATATTTT. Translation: CAWSVASGNTIYF.

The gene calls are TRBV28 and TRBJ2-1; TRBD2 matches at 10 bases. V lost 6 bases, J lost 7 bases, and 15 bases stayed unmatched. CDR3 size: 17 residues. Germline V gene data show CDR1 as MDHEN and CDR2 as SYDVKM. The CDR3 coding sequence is TGTGCCAGCAGCCCCGTGTCTAGCGGGAGTAAGGCAAATGAGCAGTTCTTC. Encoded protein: CASSPVSSGSKANEQFF.

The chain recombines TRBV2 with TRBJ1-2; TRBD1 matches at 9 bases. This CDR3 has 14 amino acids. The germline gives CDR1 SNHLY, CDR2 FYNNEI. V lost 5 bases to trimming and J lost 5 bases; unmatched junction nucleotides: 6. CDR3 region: CASSPSGTGYGYTF. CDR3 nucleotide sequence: TGTGCCAGCAGTCCCTCCGGGACAGGGTATGGCTACACCTTC.

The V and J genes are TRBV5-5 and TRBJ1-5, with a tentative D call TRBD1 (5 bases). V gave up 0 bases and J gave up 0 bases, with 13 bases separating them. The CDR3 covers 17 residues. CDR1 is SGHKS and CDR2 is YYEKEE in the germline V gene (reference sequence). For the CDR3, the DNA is TGTGCCAGCAGCTTGGGGGCGACAGTGTATAGCAATCAGCCCCAGCATTTT. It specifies CASSLGATVYSNQPQHF.

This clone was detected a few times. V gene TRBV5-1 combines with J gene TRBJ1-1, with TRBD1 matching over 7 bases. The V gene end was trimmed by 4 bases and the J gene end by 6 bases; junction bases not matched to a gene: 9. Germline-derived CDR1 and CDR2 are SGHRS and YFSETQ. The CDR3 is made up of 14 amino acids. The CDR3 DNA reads TGCGCCAGCAGCCGATCACAGGGGATGGCTGAAGCTTTCTTT. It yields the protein CASSRSQGMAEAFF. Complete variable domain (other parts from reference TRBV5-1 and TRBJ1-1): KAGVTQTPRYLIKTRGQQVTLSCSPISGHRSVSWYQQTPGQGLQFLFEYFSETQRNKGNFPGRFSGRQFSNSRSEMNVSTLELGDSALYLCASSRSQGMAEAFFGQGTRLTVV.

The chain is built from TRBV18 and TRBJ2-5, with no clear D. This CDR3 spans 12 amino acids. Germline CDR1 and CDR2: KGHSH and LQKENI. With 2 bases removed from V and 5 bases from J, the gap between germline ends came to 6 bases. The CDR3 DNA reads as TGTGCCAGCTCACCAACCCGGGAGACCCAGTACTTC. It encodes CASSPTRETQYF.

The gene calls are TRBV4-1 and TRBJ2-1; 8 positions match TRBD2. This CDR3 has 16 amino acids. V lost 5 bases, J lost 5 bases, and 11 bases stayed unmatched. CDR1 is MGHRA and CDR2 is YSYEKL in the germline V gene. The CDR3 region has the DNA TGCGCCAGCAGCTTACTCGGACTAGCTATTCACAATGAGCAGTTCTTC. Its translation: CASSLLGLAIHNEQFF.

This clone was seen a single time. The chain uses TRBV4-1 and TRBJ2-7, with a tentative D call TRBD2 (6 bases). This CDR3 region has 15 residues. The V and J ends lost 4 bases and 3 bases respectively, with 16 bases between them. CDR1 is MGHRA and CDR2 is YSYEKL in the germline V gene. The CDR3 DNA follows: TGCGCCAGCAGCCTGACTAGAGGAGCTGACTACGAGCAGTACTTC. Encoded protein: CASSLTRGADYEQYF.

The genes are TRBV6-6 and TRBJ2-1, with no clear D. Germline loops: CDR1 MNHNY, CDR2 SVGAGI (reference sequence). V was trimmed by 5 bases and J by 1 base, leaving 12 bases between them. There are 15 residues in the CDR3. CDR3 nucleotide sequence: TGTGCCAGCAGTCCCTCTAGAGTGTCCTACAATGAGCAGTTCTTC. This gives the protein CASSPSRVSYNEQFF.

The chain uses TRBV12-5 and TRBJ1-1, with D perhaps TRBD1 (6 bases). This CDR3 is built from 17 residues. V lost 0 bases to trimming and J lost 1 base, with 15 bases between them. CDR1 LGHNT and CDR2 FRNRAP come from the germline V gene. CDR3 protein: CASGLVIPPDRNTEAFF. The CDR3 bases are TGTGCTAGTGGTTTGGTAATCCCCCCGGACAGGAACACTGAAGCTTTCTTT.

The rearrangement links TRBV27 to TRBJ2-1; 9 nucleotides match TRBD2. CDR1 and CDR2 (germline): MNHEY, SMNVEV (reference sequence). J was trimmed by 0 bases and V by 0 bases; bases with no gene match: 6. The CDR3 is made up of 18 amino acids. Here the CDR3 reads CASSLSWAGGFSYNEQFF. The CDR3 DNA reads TGTGCCAGCAGTTTATCATGGGCGGGAGGGTTCTCCTACAATGAGCAGTTCTTC.

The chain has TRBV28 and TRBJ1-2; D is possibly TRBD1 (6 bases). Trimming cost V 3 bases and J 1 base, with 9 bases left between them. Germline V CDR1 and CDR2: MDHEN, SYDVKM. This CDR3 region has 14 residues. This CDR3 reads CASSFPDSNYGYTF. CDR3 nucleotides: TGTGCCAGCAGTTTCCCGGACAGTAACTATGGCTACACCTTC.

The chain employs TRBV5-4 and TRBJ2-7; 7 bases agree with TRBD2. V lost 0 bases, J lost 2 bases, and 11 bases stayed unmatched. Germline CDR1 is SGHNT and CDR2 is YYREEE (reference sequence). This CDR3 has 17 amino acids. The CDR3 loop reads CASSLGVSGGSPYEQYF. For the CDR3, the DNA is TGTGCCAGCAGCTTGGGGGTGAGTGGCGGGAGTCCCTACGAGCAGTACTTC.

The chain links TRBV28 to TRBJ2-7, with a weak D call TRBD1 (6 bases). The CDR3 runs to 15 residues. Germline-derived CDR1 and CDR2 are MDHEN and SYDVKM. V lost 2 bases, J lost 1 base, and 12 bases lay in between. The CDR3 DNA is TGTGCCAGCAGTTTAGCACAGGGCCTTTCCTACGAGCAGTACTTC. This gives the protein CASSLAQGLSYEQYF.

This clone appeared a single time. The CDR3 protein is CASSSQGTPQTYEQYF. CDR3 nucleotides: TGTGCCAGCAGTTCACAGGGGACTCCCCAGACTTACGAGCAGTACTTC. The genes are TRBV6-5 and TRBJ2-7, with a tentative D call TRBD1 (7 bases). Germline V CDR1 and CDR2: MNHEY, SVGAGI. This CDR3 contains 16 residues. V shed 4 bases and J shed 4 bases, with 20 bases lying between them.

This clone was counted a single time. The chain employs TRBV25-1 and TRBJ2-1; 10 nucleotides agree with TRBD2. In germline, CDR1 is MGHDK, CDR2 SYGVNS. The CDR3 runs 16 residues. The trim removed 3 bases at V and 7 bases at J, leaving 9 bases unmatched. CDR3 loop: CASSDSRASGSNEQFF. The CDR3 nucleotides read TGTGCCAGCAGTGATAGCAGGGCTAGCGGGAGTAATGAGCAGTTCTTC. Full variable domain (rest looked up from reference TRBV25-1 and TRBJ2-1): EADIYQTPRYLVIGTGKKITLECSQTMGHDKMYWYQQDPGMELHLIHYSYGVNSTEKGDLSSESTVSRIRTEHFPLTLESARPSHTSQYLCASSDSRASGSNEQFFGPGTRLTVL.